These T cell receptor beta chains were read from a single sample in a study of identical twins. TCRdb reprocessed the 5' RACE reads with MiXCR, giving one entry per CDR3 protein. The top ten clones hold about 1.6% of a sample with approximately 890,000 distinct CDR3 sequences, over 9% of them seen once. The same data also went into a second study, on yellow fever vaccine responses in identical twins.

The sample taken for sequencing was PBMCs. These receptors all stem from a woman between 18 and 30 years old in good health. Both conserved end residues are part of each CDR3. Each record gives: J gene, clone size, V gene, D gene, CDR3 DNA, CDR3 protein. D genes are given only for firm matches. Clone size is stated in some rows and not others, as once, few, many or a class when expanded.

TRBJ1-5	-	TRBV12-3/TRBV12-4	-	TGTGCCAGCAGAGCCGGACAGAATCAGCCCCAGCATTTT	CASRAGQNQPQHF
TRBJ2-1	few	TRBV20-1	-	TGCAGTGCTAGAGACAGCCGACGGATCACCTCCTACAATGAGCAGTTCTTC	CSARDSRRITSYNEQFF
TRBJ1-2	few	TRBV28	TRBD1	TGTGCCAGCAGTCCCCGGGACAGATTGAACTATGGCTACACCTTC	CASSPRDRLNYGYTF
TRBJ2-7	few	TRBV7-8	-	TGTGCCAGCAGTTTCAAGCGAGATTACTTCTACGAGCAGTACTTC	CASSFKRDYFYEQYF
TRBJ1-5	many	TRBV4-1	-	TGCGCCAGCAGCCAAGGCGGGGTAAGCAATCAGCCCCAGCATTTT	CASSQGGVSNQPQHF
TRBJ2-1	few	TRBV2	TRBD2	TGTGCCAGCAGTCGACTAGCGGGGCAATCCAATGAGCAGTTCTTC	CASSRLAGQSNEQFF
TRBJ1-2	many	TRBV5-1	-	TGCGCCATTCCCGTGGGGGATGGCTACACCTTC	CAIPVGDGYTF
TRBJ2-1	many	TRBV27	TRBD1	TGTGCCAGCAGGACAGGGGGCTTGTCCTACAATGAGCAGTTCTTC	CASRTGGLSYNEQFF
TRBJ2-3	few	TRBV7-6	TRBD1	TGTGCCAGCAGCCCCCGACAGGGATTCACAGATACGCAGTATTTT	CASSPRQGFTDTQYF
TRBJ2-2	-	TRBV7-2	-	TGTGCCAGCAGCTTTACGACGATTTCCGGGGAGCTGTTTTTT	CASSFTTISGELFF
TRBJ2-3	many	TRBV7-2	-	TGTGCCAGCAGCTTAGGAGGACTGTGGCAGTATTTT	CASSLGGLWQYF
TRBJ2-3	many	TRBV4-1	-	TGCGCCAGCAGCCAAGATCCTAGCGTTGGGGATACGCAGTATTTT	CASSQDPSVGDTQYF
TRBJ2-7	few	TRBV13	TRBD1	TGTGCCAGCAGCCCCGGGACAGGGGCCTCGGAGCAGTACTTC	CASSPGTGASEQYF
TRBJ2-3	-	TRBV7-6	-	TGTGCCAGCAGCTTAGAGGCCAGTCTTAGCACAGATACGCAGTATTTT	CASSLEASLSTDTQYF
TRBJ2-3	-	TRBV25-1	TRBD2	TGTGCCAGCCAGACTAGCGGGAGTTGGTATTTT	CASQTSGSWYF
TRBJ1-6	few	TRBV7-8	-	TGTGCCAGCAGCTTAGTGGGGGTGTATAATTCACCCCTCCACTTT	CASSLVGVYNSPLHF
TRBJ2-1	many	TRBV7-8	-	TGTGCCAGCAGGATGGACGGAAAGTACAATGAGCAGTTCTTC	CASRMDGKYNEQFF
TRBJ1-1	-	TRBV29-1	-	TGCAGCGTTGATAGGGGGAACGGGAACACTGAAGCTTTCTTT	CSVDRGNGNTEAFF
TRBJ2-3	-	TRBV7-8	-	TGTGCCAGCAGCTTATCCCGTGGGAGATCTAGCACAGATACGCAGTATTTT	CASSLSRGRSSTDTQYF
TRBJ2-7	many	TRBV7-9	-	TGTGCCAGCAGCCTAGCGTTGGGTCACGAGCAGTACTTC	CASSLALGHEQYF
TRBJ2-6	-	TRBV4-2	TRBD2	TGTGCCAGCAGCCAAGATGGGAAAGCGGGAGCACTCTCTGGGGCCAACGTCCTGACTTTC	CASSQDGKAGALSGANVLTF
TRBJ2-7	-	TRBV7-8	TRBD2	TGTGCCAGCAGCTTCCTGATAGCGGGAGCTGGTGAGCAGTACTTC	CASSFLIAGAGEQYF
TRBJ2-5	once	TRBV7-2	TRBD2	TGTGCCAGCAGCCAGAGCGGGAGTTGGGAGACCCAGTACTTC	CASSQSGSWETQYF
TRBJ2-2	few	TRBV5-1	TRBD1	TGCGCCAGTTCGGGGACAGGGTCAAACACCGGGGAGCTGTTTTTT	CASSGTGSNTGELFF
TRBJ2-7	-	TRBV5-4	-	TGTGCCAGGAGGGTGCTGGGGGGATACGAGCAGTACTTC	CARRVLGGYEQYF
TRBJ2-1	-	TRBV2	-	TGTGCCAGCAGAGGGACTTACCTCTCCTACAATGAGCAGTTCTTC	CASRGTYLSYNEQFF
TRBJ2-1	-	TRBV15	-	TGTGCCACCAGCAACCGACTAGAGGGGTACAATGAGCAGTTCTTC	CATSNRLEGYNEQFF
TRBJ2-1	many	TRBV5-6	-	TGTGCCAGCAGCTTGGCTACTGCGGTTGAGCAGTTCTTC	CASSLATAVEQFF
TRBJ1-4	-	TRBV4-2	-	TGTGCCAGCAGCCAACCGACGGACGCGGGGGAAAAACTGTTTTTT	CASSQPTDAGEKLFF
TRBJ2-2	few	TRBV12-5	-	TGTGCTAGTGGCCGAGTCGGGGGGAACACCGGGGAGCTGTTTTTT	CASGRVGGNTGELFF
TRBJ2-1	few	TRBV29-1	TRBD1	TGCAGCGTTATCTTGGGACAGGGACCCAATGAGCAGTTCTTC	CSVILGQGPNEQFF
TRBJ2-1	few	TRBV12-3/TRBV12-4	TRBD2	TGTGCCAGCAGTTGGGGAGGGACTAGCGGGACCGGCGAGCAGTTCTTC	CASSWGGTSGTGEQFF
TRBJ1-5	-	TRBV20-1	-	TGCAGTGCTAGAGGGGGGGGGCACAGGGCCAGCACTCAGCCCCAGCATTTT	CSARGGGHRASTQPQHF
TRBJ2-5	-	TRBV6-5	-	TGTGCCAGCAGTTTCCTTACAGCGGGTGGGTGGGAGACCCAGTACTTC	CASSFLTAGGWETQYF
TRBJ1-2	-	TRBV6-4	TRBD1	TGTGCCAGCAGTAGCACCGGGACAGGGGTGCATGGCTACACCTTC	CASSSTGTGVHGYTF
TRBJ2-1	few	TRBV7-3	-	TGTGCCAGCAGCCCACACCCGCCGGGACTTAGGGGAGGCAATGAGCAGTTCTTC	CASSPHPPGLRGGNEQFF
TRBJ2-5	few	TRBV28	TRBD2	TGTGCCAGCAGTTTGGGGCCAGCGGGGGTCATGACCCAGTACTTC	CASSLGPAGVMTQYF
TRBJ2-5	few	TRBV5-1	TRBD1	TGCGCCAGCAGCCCCCGTCCGGGACAGGGGGCGCAAGAGACCCAGTACTTC	CASSPRPGQGAQETQYF
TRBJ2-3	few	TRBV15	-	TGTGCCACCTCGGCCCTCACAGATACGCAGTATTTT	CATSALTDTQYF
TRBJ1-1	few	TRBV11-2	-	TGTGCCAGCAGCCGTGGCGGGGCCATGAACACTGAAGCTTTCTTT	CASSRGGAMNTEAFF
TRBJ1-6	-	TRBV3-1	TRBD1	TGTGCCAGCAGCCAGACCGGGACAGCCAATTCACCCCTCCACTTT	CASSQTGTANSPLHF
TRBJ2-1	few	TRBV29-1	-	TGCAGCGTTGGCCAGTCCTACAATGAGCAGTTCTTC	CSVGQSYNEQFF
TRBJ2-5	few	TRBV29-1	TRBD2	TGCAGCGTCGCTAAAGGGACTAGCGCACCGAGTTGGACCCAGTACTTC	CSVAKGTSAPSWTQYF
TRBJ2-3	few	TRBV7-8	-	TGTGCCAGCAGCCAAAGCAACCGTTGGGATACGCAGTATTTT	CASSQSNRWDTQYF
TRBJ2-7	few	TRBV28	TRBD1	TGTGCCAGCAGAGGACAGGGAGCGTGGGAGCAGTACTTC	CASRGQGAWEQYF
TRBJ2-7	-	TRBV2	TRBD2	TGTGCCAGCACCCTCCGGACTAGCGAGTCCTACGAGCAGTACTTC	CASTLRTSESYEQYF
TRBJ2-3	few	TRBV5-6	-	TGTGCCAGCAGCCCTGGGTGGGGAGATACGCAGTATTTT	CASSPGWGDTQYF
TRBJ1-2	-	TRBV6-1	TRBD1	TGTGCCAGCAGGGGGACAGGTTTGGGAGGCGGCTACACCTTC	CASRGTGLGGGYTF
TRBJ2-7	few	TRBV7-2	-	TGTGCCAGCAGCACCCAGGTCTCCTACGAGCAGTACTTC	CASSTQVSYEQYF
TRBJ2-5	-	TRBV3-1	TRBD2	TGTGCCAGCAGCCATAGGACTAGCGAGATCCATGAGATCCAGTACTTC	CASSHRTSEIHEIQYF
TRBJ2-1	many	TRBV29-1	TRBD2	TGCAGCGTTGATGGGGCTAGCGGGCTAGCCTACAATGAGCAGTTCTTC	CSVDGASGLAYNEQFF
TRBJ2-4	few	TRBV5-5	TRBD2	TGTGCCAGCAGCTTGGTTAGCGGGAACGACATTCAGTACTTC	CASSLVSGNDIQYF
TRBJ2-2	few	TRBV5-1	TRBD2	TGCGCCAGCAGCTTGGGGACTAGCGGGGGAACGAACACCGGGGAGCTGTTTTTT	CASSLGTSGGTNTGELFF
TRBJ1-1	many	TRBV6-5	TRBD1	TGTGCCAGCAGTTTCCCGGACAGGGAGAACACTGAAGCTTTCTTT	CASSFPDRENTEAFF
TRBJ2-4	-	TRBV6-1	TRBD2	TGTGCCAGCAGCACTCCCAGCTCGGGAGGGGCCCCCCACAAAAACATTCAGTACTTC	CASSTPSSGGAPHKNIQYF
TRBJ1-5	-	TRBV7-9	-	TGTGCCAGGGCGGGTCGACAGCCCCAGCATTTT	CARAGRQPQHF
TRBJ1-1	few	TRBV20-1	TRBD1	TGCAGTGCTAGAGACCCCCGGGACAGGGCCACTGAAGCTTTCTTT	CSARDPRDRATEAFF
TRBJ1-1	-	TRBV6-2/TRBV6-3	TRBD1	TGTGCCACAAGGGGGCTAGGGAACACTGAAGCTTTCTTT	CATRGLGNTEAFF
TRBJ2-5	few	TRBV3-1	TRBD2	TGTGCCAGCAGCCGGCGGGGGGCCCAAGAGACCCAGTACTTC	CASSRRGAQETQYF
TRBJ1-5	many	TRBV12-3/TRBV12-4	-	TGTGCCAGCAGTTTAGCGATCAATCAGCCCCAGCATTTT	CASSLAINQPQHF